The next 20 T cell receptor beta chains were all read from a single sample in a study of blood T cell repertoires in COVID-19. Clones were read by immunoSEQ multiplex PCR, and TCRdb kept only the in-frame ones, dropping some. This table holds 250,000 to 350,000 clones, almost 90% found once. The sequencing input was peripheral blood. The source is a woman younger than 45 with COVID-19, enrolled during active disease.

The CDR3 nucleotides read TGTGCCAGCAGCAACTCTGGAAACACCATATATTTT. Protein sequence: CASSNSGNTIYF. The rearrangement uses TRBV25-1 and TRBJ1-3; no clear D gene. Trimming removed 6 bases at V and 0 bases at J, with 3 bases between. Germline-derived CDR1 and CDR2 are MGHDK and SYGVNS. The CDR3 has 12 amino acids.

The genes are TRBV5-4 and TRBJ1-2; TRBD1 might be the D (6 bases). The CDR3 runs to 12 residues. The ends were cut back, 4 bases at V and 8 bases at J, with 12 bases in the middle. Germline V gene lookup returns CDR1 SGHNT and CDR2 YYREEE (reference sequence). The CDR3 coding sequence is TGTGCCAGCAGCCGACAGGTGAGCGGCTACACCTTC. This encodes CASSRQVSGYTF.

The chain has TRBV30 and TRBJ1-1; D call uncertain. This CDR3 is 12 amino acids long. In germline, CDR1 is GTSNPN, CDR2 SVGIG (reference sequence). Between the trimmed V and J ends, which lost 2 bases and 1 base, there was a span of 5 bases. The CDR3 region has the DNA TGTGCCTGGAGTAATAGGAACACTGAAGCTTTCTTT. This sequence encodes CAWSNRNTEAFF.

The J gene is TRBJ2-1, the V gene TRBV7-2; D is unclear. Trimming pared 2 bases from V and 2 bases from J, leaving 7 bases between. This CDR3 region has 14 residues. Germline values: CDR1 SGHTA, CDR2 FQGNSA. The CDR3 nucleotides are TGTGCCAGCAGCTTATCGGTCACCTACAATGAGCAGTTCTTC. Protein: CASSLSVTYNEQFF.

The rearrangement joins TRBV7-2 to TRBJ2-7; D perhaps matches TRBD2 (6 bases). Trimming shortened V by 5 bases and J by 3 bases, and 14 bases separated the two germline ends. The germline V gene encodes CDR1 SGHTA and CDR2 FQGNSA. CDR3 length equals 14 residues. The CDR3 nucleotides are TGTGCCAGCAGCCCTGGACTATACTACTACGAGCAGTACTTC. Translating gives CASSPGLYYYEQYF.

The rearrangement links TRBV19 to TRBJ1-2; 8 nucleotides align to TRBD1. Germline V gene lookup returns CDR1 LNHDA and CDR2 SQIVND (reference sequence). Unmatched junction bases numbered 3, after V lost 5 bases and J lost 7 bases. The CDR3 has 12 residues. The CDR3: CASSPGGIGYTF. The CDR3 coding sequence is TGTGCCAGTAGTCCAGGGGGCATTGGCTACACCTTC.

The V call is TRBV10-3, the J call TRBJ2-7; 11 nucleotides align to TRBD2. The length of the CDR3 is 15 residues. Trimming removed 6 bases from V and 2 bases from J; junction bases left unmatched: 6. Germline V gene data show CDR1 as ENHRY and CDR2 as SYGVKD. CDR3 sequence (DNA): TGTGCCATCAGCCAACTAGCGGGAGTGGCCTACGAGCAGTACTTC. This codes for CAISQLAGVAYEQYF.

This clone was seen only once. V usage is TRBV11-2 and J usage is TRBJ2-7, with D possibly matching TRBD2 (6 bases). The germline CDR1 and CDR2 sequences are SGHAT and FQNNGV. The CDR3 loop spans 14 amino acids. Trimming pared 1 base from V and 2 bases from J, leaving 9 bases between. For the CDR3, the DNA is TGTGCCAGCAGCTTAGCGGGAGTAGCCTACGAGCAGTACTTC. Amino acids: CASSLAGVAYEQYF. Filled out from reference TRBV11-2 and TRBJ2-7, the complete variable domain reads EAGVAQSPRYKIIEKRQSVAFWCNPISGHATLYWYQQILGQGPKLLIQFQNNGVVDDSQLPKDRFSAERLKGVDSTLKIQPAKLEDSAVYLCASSLAGVAYEQYFGPGTRLTVT.

The CDR3 region is CATSDLGRRGELFF. CDR3 nucleotides: TGTGCCACCAGTGATTTGGGCAGGCGAGGGGAGCTGTTTTTT. The rearrangement uses TRBV24-1 and TRBJ2-2; D remains ambiguous. The CDR3 totals 14 residues. The V gene's germline CDR1 is KGHDR and CDR2 SFDVKD. Trimming removed 0 bases from V and 8 bases from J, with 9 bases in between.

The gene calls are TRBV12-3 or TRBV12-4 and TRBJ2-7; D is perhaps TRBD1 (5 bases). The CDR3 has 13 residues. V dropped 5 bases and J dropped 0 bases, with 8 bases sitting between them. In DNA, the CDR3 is TGTGCCAGCAGTAACCAGGGCTCCTACGAGCAGTACTTC. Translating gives CASSNQGSYEQYF.

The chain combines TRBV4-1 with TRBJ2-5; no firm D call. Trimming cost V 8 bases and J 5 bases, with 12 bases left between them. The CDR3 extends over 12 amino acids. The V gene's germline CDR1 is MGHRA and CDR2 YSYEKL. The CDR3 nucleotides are TGCGCCAGCTTGTATCACGAGGAGACCCAGTACTTC. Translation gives CASLYHEETQYF.

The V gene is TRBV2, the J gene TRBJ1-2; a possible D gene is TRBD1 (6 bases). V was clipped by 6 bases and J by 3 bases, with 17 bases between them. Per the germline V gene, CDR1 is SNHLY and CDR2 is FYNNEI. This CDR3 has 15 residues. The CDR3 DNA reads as TGTGCCAGCAGCGAGCAGGGGAACAGAGACTATGGCTACACCTTC. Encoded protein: CASSEQGNRDYGYTF. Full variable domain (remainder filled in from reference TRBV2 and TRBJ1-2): EPEVTQTPSHQVTQMGQEVILRCVPISNHLYFYWYRQILGQKVEFLVSFYNNEISEKSEIFDDQFSVERPDGSNFTLKIRSTKLEDSAMYFCASSEQGNRDYGYTFGSGTRLTVV.

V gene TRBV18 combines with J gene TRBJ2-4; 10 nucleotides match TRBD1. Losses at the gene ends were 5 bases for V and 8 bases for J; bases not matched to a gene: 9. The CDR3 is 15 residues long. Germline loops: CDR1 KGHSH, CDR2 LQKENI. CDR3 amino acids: CASSTRLDRGDIQYF. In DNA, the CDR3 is TGTGCCAGCTCAACTCGTTTGGACAGGGGGGACATTCAGTACTTC.

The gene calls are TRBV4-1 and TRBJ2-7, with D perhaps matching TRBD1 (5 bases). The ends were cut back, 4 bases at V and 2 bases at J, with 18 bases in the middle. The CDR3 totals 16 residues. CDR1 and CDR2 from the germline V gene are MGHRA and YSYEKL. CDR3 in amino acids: CASSLRVGQQTYEQYF. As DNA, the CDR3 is TGCGCCAGCAGCCTAAGAGTGGGGCAGCAGACCTACGAGCAGTACTTC.

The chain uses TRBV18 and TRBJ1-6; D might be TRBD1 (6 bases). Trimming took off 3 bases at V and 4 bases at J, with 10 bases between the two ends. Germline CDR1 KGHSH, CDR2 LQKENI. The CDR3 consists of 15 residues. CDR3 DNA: TGTGCCAGCTCACCCGGGACATCTTATAATTCACCCCTCCACTTT. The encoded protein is CASSPGTSYNSPLHF.

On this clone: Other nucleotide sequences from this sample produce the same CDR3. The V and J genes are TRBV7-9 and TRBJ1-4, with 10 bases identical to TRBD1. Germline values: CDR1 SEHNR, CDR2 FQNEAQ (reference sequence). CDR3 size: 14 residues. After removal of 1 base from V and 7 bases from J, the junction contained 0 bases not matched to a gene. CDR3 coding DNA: TGTGCCAGCAGCTTAGGGACAGGGGGTGAAAAACTGTTTTTT. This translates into CASSLGTGGEKLFF.

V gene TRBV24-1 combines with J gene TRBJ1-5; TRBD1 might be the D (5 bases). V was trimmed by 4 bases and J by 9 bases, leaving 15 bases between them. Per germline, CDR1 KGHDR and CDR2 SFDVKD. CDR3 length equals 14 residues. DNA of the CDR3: TGTGCCACCAGTGACTACAGGTCTTTAACGCCCCAGCATTTT. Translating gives CATSDYRSLTPQHF.

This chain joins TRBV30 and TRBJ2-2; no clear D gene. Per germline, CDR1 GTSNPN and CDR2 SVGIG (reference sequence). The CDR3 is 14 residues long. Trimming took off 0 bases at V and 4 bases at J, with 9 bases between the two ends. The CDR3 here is CAWSVTSITGELFF. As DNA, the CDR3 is TGTGCCTGGAGTGTAACTTCTATCACCGGGGAGCTGTTTTTT.

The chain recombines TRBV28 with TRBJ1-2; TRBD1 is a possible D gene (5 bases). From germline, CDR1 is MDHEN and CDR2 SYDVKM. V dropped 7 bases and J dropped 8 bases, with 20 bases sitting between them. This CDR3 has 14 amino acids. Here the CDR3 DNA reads TGTGCCAGCACCGAGGGACCCAAACGGGAGGGCTACACCTTC. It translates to CASTEGPKREGYTF.

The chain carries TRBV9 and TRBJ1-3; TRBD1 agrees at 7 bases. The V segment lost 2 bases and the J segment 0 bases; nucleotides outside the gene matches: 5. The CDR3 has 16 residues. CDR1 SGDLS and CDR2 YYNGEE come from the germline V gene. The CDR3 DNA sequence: TGTGCCAGCAGCGTCGGGACAGCCTCCTCTGGAAACACCATATATTTT. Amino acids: CASSVGTASSGNTIYF.